This T cell receptor beta chain was identified during a study of blood T cell repertoires in COVID-19. TCRdb's table, derived via immunoSEQ multiplex PCR, lists solely in-frame clones and lacks some. The sample carries roughly 50,000 clones, around nine tenths recorded once. CDR3 length: 14 amino acids. Germline V gene data show CDR1 as KGHDR and CDR2 as SFDVKD. V lost 2 bases and J lost 6, with 11 bases in between. The receptor was isolated from a man older than 75 with acute or convalescent COVID-19. The rearrangement links TRBV24-1 to TRBJ2-3; D gene unclear. The sequenced sample was peripheral blood. The CDR3 DNA sequence: TGTGCCACCAGTGATTACCCTCTCGCGGATACGCAGTATTTT. Translating gives CATSDYPLADTQYF.